One and the same sample provided the 9 T cell receptor beta chains below, sequenced in a study of blood T cell repertoires in COVID-19. Only in-frame clones appear in the TCRdb table, and some are missing; sequencing was by immunoSEQ multiplex PCR. The sample contains more than 95,000 clones, more than 75% of which appear only once. The sample was peripheral blood. Every receptor here comes from a human donor in a cohort sampled during active COVID-19.

Here the CDR3 reads CASSLVILAGKTDTQYF. CDR3 sequence (DNA): TGTGCCAGCAGCTTAGTTATCCTAGCGGGGAAAACAGATACGCAGTATTTT. This chain uses TRBV11-2 with TRBJ2-3, with 9 bases lining up with TRBD2. With 1 base clipped from V and 3 bases from J, the junction kept 8 bases outside the gene matches. This CDR3 comprises 17 residues. CDR1 is SGHAT and CDR2 is FQNNGV in the germline V gene.

This sequence joins TRBV9 and TRBJ2-5, with D perhaps TRBD1 (6 bases). CDR1 is SGDLS and CDR2 is YYNGEE in the germline V gene. The CDR3 loop spans 14 amino acids. Trimming removed 0 bases at V and 3 bases at J, with 9 bases between. The CDR3 DNA sequence: TGTGCCAGCAGCGTAGACAGGGTGGAAGAGACCCAGTACTTC. Translation gives CASSVDRVEETQYF.

The chain uses TRBV7-8 and TRBJ1-1; D uncertain. Germline assignment: CDR1 SGHVS and CDR2 FQNEAQ. There are 14 residues in the CDR3. The V and J ends lost 4 bases and 6 bases respectively, with 15 bases between them. Here the CDR3 DNA reads TGTGCCAGCAGCTCAGAGGTCGCAAGTGCTGAAGCTTTCTTT. Its translation: CASSSEVASAEAFF.

V usage is TRBV28 and J usage is TRBJ1-4; TRBD1 might be the D (5 bases). Germline V lookup: CDR1 MDHEN, CDR2 SYDVKM. V lost 5 bases to trimming and J lost 7 bases, with 20 bases between them. The CDR3 totals 16 residues. CDR3 in amino acids: CASSPPGGGGREKLFF. CDR3 nucleotide sequence: TGTGCCAGCAGTCCGCCTGGGGGGGGAGGGCGTGAAAAACTGTTTTTT.

V gene TRBV10-3 combines with J gene TRBJ1-5; D is uncertain. Germline CDR1 ENHRY, CDR2 SYGVKD. Trimming removed 4 bases at V and 0 bases at J, with 4 bases between. The CDR3 sequence is 13 residues long. The CDR3 bases are TGTGCCATCAGTGGCTATAGCAATCAGCCCCAGCATTTT. This translates into CAISGYSNQPQHF.

The V gene is TRBV11-3, the J gene TRBJ2-1; 14 positions match TRBD2. V lost 5 bases and J lost 5; bases outside the gene matches: 8. The germline V gene encodes CDR1 SGHNT and CDR2 YENEEA. The CDR3 runs 17 residues. CDR3 nucleotide sequence: TGTGCCAGCAGCCCTGGGACTAGCGGGGGAGGGCACAATGAGCAGTTCTTC. Amino acids: CASSPGTSGGGHNEQFF. Supplemented by reference TRBV11-3 and TRBJ2-1, the full variable domain reads EAGVVQSPRYKIIEKKQPVAFWCNPISGHNTLYWYLQNLGQGPELLIRYENEEAVDDSQLPKDRFSAERLKGVDSTLKIQPAELGDSAVYLCASSPGTSGGGHNEQFFGPGTRLTVL.

The chain recombines TRBV27 with TRBJ2-2; possible D gene TRBD2, 5 bases. The CDR3 sequence is 16 residues long. In germline, CDR1 is MNHEY, CDR2 SMNVEV (reference sequence). The ends were cut back, 5 bases at V and 6 bases at J, with 19 bases in the middle. As DNA, the CDR3 is TGTGCCAGCAGTACCACTCGACGAGGGTGGGCCGGGGAGCTGTTTTTT. Translation: CASSTTRRGWAGELFF.

The V gene is TRBV5-6, the J gene TRBJ2-3, with 12 nucleotides matching TRBD1. This CDR3 is 15 amino acids long. Losses at the gene ends were 4 bases for V and 5 bases for J; bases not matched to a gene: 5. Looked up from germline, CDR1 is SGHDT and CDR2 is YYEEEE. DNA for the CDR3: TGTGCCAGCAGCCGGGACAGGGGGCTGGTAGATACGCAGTATTTT. Translated, it gives CASSRDRGLVDTQYF.

The rearrangement joins TRBV7-3 to TRBJ1-1; possible D gene TRBD1, 6 bases. CDR3 length: 14 residues. Trimming stripped 3 bases from V and 5 bases from J, with 13 bases between. Per germline, CDR1 SGHTA and CDR2 FQGTGA. CDR3 bases: TGTGCCAGCAGCTTGACGGGGGGCGGAACTGAAGCTTTCTTT. Translated, it gives CASSLTGGGTEAFF.